This T cell receptor (beta chain) was found in a study of T cell repertoires in cytomegalovirus infection. Study context: Used in the study were CMV epitopes, some recently identified and HLA-C-restricted, others well-studied and HLA-B-restricted. Through public TCR beta signatures, both CMV infection and matching HLA type were indicated.

The CDR3 spans 15 residues. V lost 0 bases to trimming and J lost 3 bases, with 12 bases between them. The germline V gene has CDR1 MGHRA and CDR2 YSYEKL. TCRdb recomputed calls from the reads with MiXCR, one row per CDR3 protein. The top ten clones hold over 13% of a sample with some 940,000 distinct CDR3 sequences, roughly 30% of them seen once. This clonotype came up a few times. Its antigen is not identified. Sequencing used cultured CD8+ T cells from PBMCs, obtained from culture after CMV antigen stimulation. This chain uses TRBV4-1 with TRBJ2-7; D not resolved. The sequence was obtained from a human donor in good health (CMV status not recorded). Some clones in this sample may be carry-over from other donors' samples. The CDR3 DNA sequence: TGCGCCAGCAGCCAAGAACACGTTCGTGGCTACGAGCAGTACTTC. This sequence encodes CASSQEHVRGYEQYF.